This T cell receptor (beta chain) was profiled in a study of read filtering for tumor transcriptome and immune sequencing (dated by TCRdb to about 2020). At the level of the whole study: The cohort consisted of some 16 male and some 13 female patients, with a mean age of around 60 years and an age range of roughly 45 to 90. By revised international staging, eight or nine patients were R-ISS I, roughly 17 were R-ISS II and over five were R-ISS III. After DNase treatment, whole-transcriptome libraries were prepared with the TruSeq RNA Access Library Prep Kit. A main aim was a read-filtering strategy for immune repertoire data, specifically whether clonotypes supported by a single read should be removed. Using the same bone marrow samples, the study ran both targeted immune repertoire sequencing and bulk whole-transcriptome sequencing and then compared the TCR repertoires from each method. TCR-region mapped reads per sample ranged from about 4 to 10.27 million with IR-seq versus only roughly 75 to 1273 with RNA-seq. Here is what the overall study found, with its caveats: The correlation between IR-seq and RNA-seq shared clonotype proportions was increased by removal of single-read clonotypes. Clonotypes were captured by IR-seq at much higher depth and more reliably than by RNA-seq, and smaller IR-seq throughput was sufficient for identification of most shared clonotypes. Single-read clonotypes made up about 81.9% of clonotypes but roughly 3.2% of total reads in IR-seq, and 74.6% of clonotypes and about 45% of reads in RNA-seq. The sorted CD138-negative fraction was not purified T cells but a mixed bone marrow immune population.

The CDR3, cysteine through phenylalanine, is 13 amino acids long. CDR3 DNA is the only sequence kept; it has 39 bases, read in frame from the first base. The junction shows trimming of 8 bases on V and 6 bases on J, plus 14 bases between the germline ends. Reading the germline V gene gives CDR1 MNHNS and CDR2 SASEGT. Starting from 350 to 500 ng RNA, TCR libraries were constructed with the Immunoverse kit using molecular barcoded adaptors that cover the alpha/delta and beta/gamma chains. The same RNA used for transcriptome sequencing was used for TCR library preparation. TCR libraries were sequenced on an Illumina HiSeq 4000 with 2 x 150 cycles. Per the original workflow: Using MiXCR, which included quality filtering and error correction, TCR reads were aligned to human V, D, J and C references and then assembled into CDR3 clonotypes. The tcR package in R was used for analysis of clonotype counts and gene usage diversity. For inspection of raw mapping reads, RNA-seq reads were mapped by STAR aligner version 2.5.3a onto GRCh37 of the human genome. To test the effect of sequencing depth on detected clonotypes, IR-seq fastq files were randomly downsampled using Seqtk 1.3. The raw public data were reprocessed by TCRdb itself: fastp quality trimming at Q25, MiXCR clonotype calling, in-frame beta chains only. Entries are consolidated by CDR3 protein sequence, retaining the most common genes and DNA. For this entry, the V and J calls and clone size follow TCRdb and not the study's own pipeline. This sample is represented by tens of thousands of distinct CDR3 sequences; roughly 12% of them were singletons. The ten largest clones add up to about 35% of the sample.

This clonotype came up many times. Its recognized antigen is unknown. Base qualities were left out, and no much larger clone turns up one base away. Each patient had bone marrow sampled at the time of active disease. Isolation of bone marrow mononuclear cells was performed by Ficoll-Hypaque density gradient centrifugation. Myeloma plasma cells were removed and CD138-negative cells were collected by negative selection after labeling with CD138 magnetic microbeads on a MACS separator. Flow cytometry on an Attune NxT with CD138 antibodies was used to check the purity of the isolated cells. Total RNA was extracted with TRIzol reagent and quantified with a NanoDrop spectrophotometer. Paired RNA-seq and IR-seq were performed on the CD138-negative bone marrow sample of each patient.

Material for sequencing was a population of CD138-negative cells sorted from bone marrow. The cell subset or site label of this sample denotes: bone marrow mononuclear cells depleted of CD138+ plasma/myeloma cells by negative magnetic selection. The receptor was isolated from a donor over 35 with multiple myeloma. The V gene is TRBV6-1 and the J gene is TRBJ2-1; the D gene is tentatively TRBD1 or TRBD2, each matching 5 bases. Here is the DNA: TGTGCCAGCGGGGGAGACGCCGGCAATGAGCAGTTCTTC. Protein translation: CASGGDAGNEQFF.